This TCR beta chain came from a study of blood T cell repertoires in COVID-19. Background on the study: Both acute and convalescent COVID-19 samples were obtained from the United States, Italy and Spain. From T cells, B-cell-depleted T cells, or PBMCs came the material, which was cDNA or gDNA.

In the source study's methods: From reference gene primer amplification, estimates of nucleated cell counts were derived. Profiling relied on immunoSEQ multiplex PCR, and the TCRdb table lists in-frame clones only, not all of them. V and J calls and clone size are given by that table; D and trimming were obtained from the DNA. The sample has about 280,000 clones; about 89% are singletons. Germline V CDR1 and CDR2: LGHDT, YNNKEL (reference sequence). CDR3 length: 15 residues. J was trimmed by 6 bases and V by 1 base; bases with no gene match: 6. The chain combines TRBV3-1 (or the pseudogene TRBV3-2) with TRBJ2-3; 8 bases fit TRBD2. The receptor's source is a man aged 35-49 years with active or convalescent COVID-19. Sequencing was done on a sample of peripheral blood. The DNA of the CDR3 is TGTGCCAGCAGCCAAGGTTCGGGGGGGCCCGATACGCAGTATTTT. Translating it yields CASSQGSGGPDTQYF.